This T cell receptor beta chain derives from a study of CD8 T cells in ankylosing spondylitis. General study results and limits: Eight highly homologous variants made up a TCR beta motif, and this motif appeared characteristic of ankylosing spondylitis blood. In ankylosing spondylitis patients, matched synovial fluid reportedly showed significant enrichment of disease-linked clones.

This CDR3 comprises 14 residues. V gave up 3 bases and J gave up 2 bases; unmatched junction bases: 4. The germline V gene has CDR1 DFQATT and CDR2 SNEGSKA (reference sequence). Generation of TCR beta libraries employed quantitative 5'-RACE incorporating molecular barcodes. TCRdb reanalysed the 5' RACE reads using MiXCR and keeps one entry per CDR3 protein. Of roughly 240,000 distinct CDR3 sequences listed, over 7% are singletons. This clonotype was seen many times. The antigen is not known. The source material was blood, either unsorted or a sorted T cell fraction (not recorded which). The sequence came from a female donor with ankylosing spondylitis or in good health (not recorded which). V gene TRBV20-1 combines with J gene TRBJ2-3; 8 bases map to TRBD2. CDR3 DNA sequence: TGCAGTGCTAGGGTCGGGAGGGCCACAGATACGCAGTATTTT. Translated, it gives CSARVGRATDTQYF.